The 9 T cell receptor beta chains reported below all come from one sample, sequenced in a study of neurological immune-mediated disorders. TCRdb re-called the 5' RACE reads through MiXCR, storing one row per CDR3 protein. The profile covers 35,000 to 55,000 distinct CDR3 sequences, with around 6% appearing a single time and about 0.54% taken by the ten largest. The sequenced sample consisted of CD4+ T cells from blood. The receptors were sampled from a woman aged 40 to 50 in good health.

The table lists this clonotype with many counts. The V and J genes are TRBV14 and TRBJ1-1, with D uncertain. The V end lost 4 bases, the J end lost 11 bases, and 14 bases lay between the germline ends. Germline V gene data show CDR1 as SGHDN and CDR2 as FVKESK. This CDR3 has 12 amino acids. CDR3 in DNA: TGTGCCAGCAGCCCCCCCCGACTTGGGGCTTTCTTT. This translates into CASSPPRLGAFF. Together with reference TRBV14 and TRBJ1-1, the CDR3 gives the full variable domain: EAGVTQFPSHSVIEKGQTVTLRCDPISGHDNLYWYRRVMGKEIKFLLHFVKESKQDESGMPNNRFLAERTGGTYSTLKVQPAELEDSGVYFCASSPPRLGAFFGQGTRLTVV.

In its sample, this clonotype was seen many times. The rearrangement links TRBV7-8 to TRBJ2-5, with a tentative D call TRBD2 (8 bases). Germline V gene sequence: CDR1 SGHVS, CDR2 FQNEAQ. CDR3 size: 16 residues. V dropped 2 bases and J dropped 4 bases, with 17 bases sitting between them. DNA of the CDR3: TGTGCCAGCAGCTTACCAGGACTAGCAGGGGGAGAGACCCAGTACTTC. Amino acid sequence: CASSLPGLAGGETQYF.

This clonotype was recorded at least ten times. The chain links TRBV7-2 to TRBJ2-3, with D perhaps being TRBD1 or TRBD2 (5 bases each). The V end was cut by 3 bases, the J end by 0 bases, with 10 bases between. Germline lookup yields CDR1 SGHTA and CDR2 FQGNSA. This CDR3 has 15 residues. The CDR3 coding sequence is TGTGCCAGCAGCTTGATGGGACCTAGCACAGATACGCAGTATTTT. Amino acids: CASSLMGPSTDTQYF.

In its sample, this clonotype was seen many times. This chain uses TRBV29-1 with TRBJ2-7, with a possible D match to TRBD1 (5 bases). Germline loops: CDR1 SQVTM, CDR2 ANQGSEA. The CDR3 is made up of 12 amino acids. V lost 7 bases and J 0 bases, leaving 10 bases between the germline ends. CDR3 DNA sequence: TGCAGCGCCACCGACAGCTCCTACGAGCAGTACTTC. Amino acid sequence: CSATDSSYEQYF.

This clonotype occurred many times. J is TRBJ2-1 and V is TRBV20-1; tentatively, D is TRBD2 (5 bases). CDR1 and CDR2 (germline): DFQATT, SNEGSKA (reference sequence). V was cut by 3 bases and J by 4 bases, with 10 bases left in between. This CDR3 region has 13 residues. Written as DNA, the CDR3 is TGCAGTGCTAGGGACTCCCCATACAATGAGCAGTTCTTC. Amino acid sequence: CSARDSPYNEQFF.

This clonotype was detected ten times or more. V is TRBV3-1 and J is TRBJ2-7; D remains unclear. The CDR3 is made up of 13 amino acids. Trimming removed 3 bases from V and 5 bases from J, with 11 bases in between. CDR1 LGHDT and CDR2 YNNKEL come from the germline V gene (reference sequence). The CDR3 loop reads CASSHPSVHEQYF. The CDR3 bases are TGTGCCAGCAGCCATCCCTCGGTCCACGAGCAGTACTTC.

This clonotype occurred once. This chain links TRBV5-1 with TRBJ2-7, with D maybe TRBD1 (6 bases). The last part of the DNA fits TRBJ2-5 better; the J call may be wrong. CDR1 and CDR2 from the germline V gene are SGHRS and YFSETQ. This CDR3 contains 16 residues. CDR3 bases: TGCGCCAGCAGCTTGATAGGGGGAGAAGACCAAGAGACCCAGTACTTC. It yields the protein CASSLIGGEDQETQYF.

At least ten counts were recorded for this clonotype. This sequence joins TRBV28 and TRBJ2-5; D remains ambiguous. Germline CDR1 MDHEN, CDR2 SYDVKM. The CDR3 extends over 13 amino acids. The V end lost 5 bases, the J end lost 10 bases, and 17 bases lay between the germline ends. CDR3 in amino acids: CASSLPFSGYQYF. CDR3 in DNA: TGTGCCAGCAGTCTCCCCTTTTCCGGGTACCAGTACTTC.

This clonotype was counted many times. The rearrangement uses TRBV3-1 and TRBJ2-5; D is possibly TRBD2 (6 bases). V lost 1 base and J lost 2, with 11 bases in between. Germline CDR1 LGHDT, CDR2 YNNKEL (reference sequence). This CDR3 has 15 residues. CDR3 nucleotide sequence: TGTGCCAGCAGCCAAGCAGGTGGGGGGCAAGAGACCCAGTACTTC. Protein: CASSQAGGGQETQYF.